Each of the 9 T cell receptor beta chains below was sequenced from the same sample in a study of cytomegalovirus exposure and HLA in healthy donors. The PCR had 60 Vbeta and 13 Jbeta primers. Assay: immunoSEQ multiplex PCR; the TCRdb copy retains only in-frame clones and omits some. This sample yields about 210,000 clones, of which roughly 85% are seen a single time; 1.5% to 2% belongs to the top ten. Sequenced sample: PBMCs. The receptors originated from a male donor in good health and CMV-seronegative.

This clone was seen a handful of times. This rearrangement joins TRBV5-4 to TRBJ2-5, with D possibly matching TRBD2 (5 bases). The length of the CDR3 is 15 residues. V was pared by 3 bases and J by 4 bases, with 16 bases between. The germline CDR1 and CDR2 sequences are SGHNT and YYREEE (reference sequence). CDR3 nucleotides: TGTGCCAGCAGCTCCGGAGGTAACCCGGGAGAGACCCAGTACTTC. It is translated as CASSSGGNPGETQYF.

The chain employs TRBV10-3 and TRBJ2-7; tentative D call: TRBD1 (5 bases). There are 13 residues in the CDR3. CDR1 and CDR2 from the germline V gene are ENHRY and SYGVKD. The V and J ends lost 6 bases and 2 bases respectively, with 11 bases between them. The CDR3 DNA sequence: TGTGCCATCAGCTATGGACAAGCCTACGAGCAGTACTTC. Translation gives CAISYGQAYEQYF.

The sample holds a few counts of this clone. The J gene is TRBJ1-4, the V gene TRBV5-1, with no clear D. Per germline, CDR1 SGHRS and CDR2 YFSETQ. Between the trimmed V and J ends, which lost 0 bases and 0 bases, there was a span of 12 bases. This CDR3 spans 17 amino acids. The DNA of the CDR3 is TGCGCCAGCAGCTTGGACCGGGGATCCGCAACTAATGAAAAACTGTTTTTT. Encoded protein: CASSLDRGSATNEKLFF.

The chain employs TRBV5-1 and TRBJ1-2, with D uncertain. Trimming removed 2 bases from V and 0 bases from J, with 20 bases in between. Germline loops: CDR1 SGHRS, CDR2 YFSETQ. The CDR3 extends over 18 amino acids. This chain's CDR3 is CASSFNAGIALANYGYTF. The CDR3, as DNA: TGCGCCAGCAGCTTCAACGCAGGAATCGCGTTAGCTAACTATGGCTACACCTTC.

V gene TRBV28 combines with J gene TRBJ1-1; the D is unclear. The CDR3 is 14 amino acids. Per the germline V gene, CDR1 is MDHEN and CDR2 is SYDVKM. Trimming removed 7 bases at V and 4 bases at J, with 16 bases between. CDR3 in DNA: TGTGCCAGCACCCCAACGTCGAGGCTCACTGAAGCTTTCTTT. It specifies CASTPTSRLTEAFF.

The rearrangement joins TRBV9 to TRBJ1-3; maybe TRBD1 (5 bases). CDR1 SGDLS and CDR2 YYNGEE come from the germline V gene. Trimming took 7 bases from V and 0 from J, leaving 14 bases between them. The CDR3 totals 15 residues. This CDR3 is CASGQGPFSGNTIYF. The CDR3 nucleotides read TGTGCCAGCGGACAAGGCCCGTTCTCTGGAAACACCATATATTTT.

V and J are TRBV25-1 and TRBJ1-1; 9 nucleotides line up with TRBD1. V lost 3 bases to trimming and J lost 8 bases; unmatched junction nucleotides: 10. Germline CDR1 reads MGHDK; CDR2 reads SYGVNS. The CDR3 covers 15 residues. CDR3: CASSDRGQGRVEAFF. The CDR3 nucleotides are TGTGCCAGCAGTGACCGAGGACAGGGGAGAGTCGAAGCTTTCTTT.

The chain carries TRBV5-5 and TRBJ1-3; 9 positions match TRBD1. The V and J ends lost 3 bases and 0 bases, in that order; junction bases with no gene match: 1. CDR1 is SGHKS and CDR2 is YYEKEE in the germline V gene (reference sequence). CDR3 size: 15 residues. CDR3 nucleotide sequence: TGTGCCAGCAGCTGGGGACAGGGCTCTGGAAACACCATATATTTT. Translating gives CASSWGQGSGNTIYF.

This clone occurred once. CDR3 nucleotide sequence: TGTGCCAGCAGCCCTCGGGGGGGCACCATATATTTT. Translating gives CASSPRGGTIYF. The chain has TRBV9 and TRBJ1-3, with D possibly TRBD1 on 5 matching bases. Trimming took 4 bases from V and 9 from J, leaving 11 bases between them. The CDR3 spans 12 residues. The germline gives CDR1 SGDLS, CDR2 YYNGEE.